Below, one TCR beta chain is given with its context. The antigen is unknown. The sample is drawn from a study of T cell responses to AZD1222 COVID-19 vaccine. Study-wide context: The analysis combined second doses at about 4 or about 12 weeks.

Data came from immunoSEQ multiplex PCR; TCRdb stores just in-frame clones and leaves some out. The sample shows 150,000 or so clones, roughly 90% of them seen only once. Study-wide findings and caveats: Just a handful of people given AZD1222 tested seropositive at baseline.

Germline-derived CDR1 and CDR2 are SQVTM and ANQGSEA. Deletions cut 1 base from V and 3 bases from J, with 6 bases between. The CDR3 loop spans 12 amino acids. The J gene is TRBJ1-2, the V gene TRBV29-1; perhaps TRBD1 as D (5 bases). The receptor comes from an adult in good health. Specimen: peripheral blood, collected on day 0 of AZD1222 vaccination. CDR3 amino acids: CSVEVRDYGYTF. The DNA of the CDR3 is TGCAGCGTTGAAGTCAGGGACTATGGCTACACCTTC.